A selection of T cell receptor beta chains follows, all from one sample in a study of control samples from healthy donors and cancer patients. Sequencing used immunoSEQ multiplex PCR; TCRdb keeps in-frame clones, though not all of them. The sample lists around 76,000 clones, roughly 90% occurring once. Source material: PBMCs. These receptors came from a woman aged 45-65 years with colorectal cancer. CDR3s include the opening cysteine and the closing phenylalanine or tryptophan. The order of the fields is CDR3 length, clone size, D gene, J gene, V gene, CDR3 protein, CDR3 DNA. The D gene is left open where the match is weak. A clone size is listed for some rows: how often the clone was seen (once, few, many), or a class if it is expanded.

cdr3_length: 14; clone_size: -; d_call: -; j_call: TRBJ1-5; v_call: TRBV19; cdr3_aa: CASSPGGSNQPQHF; cdr3_nt: TGTGCCAGTAGTCCCGGAGGTAGCAATCAGCCCCAGCATTTT
cdr3_length: 13; clone_size: -; d_call: -; j_call: TRBJ2-5; v_call: TRBV10-1; cdr3_aa: CASSEDAWETQYF; cdr3_nt: TGCGCCAGCAGCGAGGACGCCTGGGAGACCCAGTACTTC
cdr3_length: 17; clone_size: once; d_call: TRBD2; j_call: TRBJ2-5; v_call: TRBV3-1/TRBV3-2; cdr3_aa: CASSPSTSGGAHETQYF; cdr3_nt: TGTGCCAGCAGCCCATCGACTAGCGGGGGGGCCCACGAGACCCAGTACTTC
cdr3_length: 13; clone_size: -; d_call: -; j_call: TRBJ2-2; v_call: TRBV10-3; cdr3_aa: CAMSDGDTGELFF; cdr3_nt: TGTGCCATGAGTGACGGGGACACCGGGGAGCTGTTTTTT
cdr3_length: 13; clone_size: -; d_call: -; j_call: TRBJ1-4; v_call: TRBV6-5; cdr3_aa: CASTHPLNEKLFF; cdr3_nt: TGTGCCAGCACCCATCCTTTGAATGAAAAACTGTTTTTT
cdr3_length: 14; clone_size: -; d_call: -; j_call: TRBJ2-5; v_call: TRBV19; cdr3_aa: CASSNQGGVETQYF; cdr3_nt: TGTGCCAGTAGTAACCAGGGGGGGGTCGAGACCCAGTACTTC
cdr3_length: 13; clone_size: -; d_call: TRBD2; j_call: TRBJ2-1; v_call: TRBV28; cdr3_aa: CASSSPGRHEQFF; cdr3_nt: TGTGCCAGCAGTTCCCCCGGGAGGCATGAGCAGTTCTTC
cdr3_length: 15; clone_size: -; d_call: -; j_call: TRBJ1-6; v_call: TRBV7-2; cdr3_aa: CASSLGQGGNSPLHF; cdr3_nt: TGTGCCAGCAGCTTAGGTCAGGGCGGAAATTCACCCCTCCACTTT
cdr3_length: 17; clone_size: -; d_call: -; j_call: TRBJ1-6; v_call: TRBV6-4; cdr3_aa: CASRKGFEGPPNSPLHF; cdr3_nt: TGTGCCAGCAGGAAGGGTTTCGAGGGGCCCCCTAATTCACCCCTCCACTTT
cdr3_length: 14; clone_size: -; d_call: -; j_call: TRBJ1-1; v_call: TRBV27; cdr3_aa: CASSSGGGGTEAFF; cdr3_nt: TGTGCCAGCAGTTCCGGGGGGGGCGGCACTGAAGCTTTCTTT
cdr3_length: 13; clone_size: -; d_call: -; j_call: TRBJ2-5; v_call: TRBV10-3; cdr3_aa: CAIRGQTGQTQYF; cdr3_nt: TGTGCCATCAGAGGACAAACGGGGCAGACCCAGTACTTC
cdr3_length: 16; clone_size: -; d_call: TRBD1; j_call: TRBJ1-5; v_call: TRBV4-1; cdr3_aa: CASSQGQGARGQPQHF; cdr3_nt: TGCGCCAGCAGCCAGGGGCAGGGGGCGCGAGGGCAGCCCCAGCATTTT
cdr3_length: 13; clone_size: -; d_call: -; j_call: TRBJ1-1; v_call: TRBV6-2/TRBV6-3; cdr3_aa: CASSPAQDTEAFF; cdr3_nt: TGTGCCAGCAGCCCGGCCCAGGACACTGAAGCTTTCTTT
cdr3_length: 18; clone_size: -; d_call: TRBD1; j_call: TRBJ1-5; v_call: TRBV30; cdr3_aa: CAWSVPTGGLVRNQPQHF; cdr3_nt: TGTGCCTGGAGTGTCCCCACAGGGGGCTTAGTCCGCAATCAGCCCCAGCATTTT
cdr3_length: 20; clone_size: -; d_call: TRBD1; j_call: TRBJ1-6; v_call: TRBV3-1/TRBV3-2; cdr3_aa: CASSQGPGQGASSYNSPLHF; cdr3_nt: TGTGCCAGCAGCCAAGGACCGGGACAGGGGGCAAGCTCCTATAATTCACCCCTCCACTTT
cdr3_length: 17; clone_size: -; d_call: -; j_call: TRBJ2-6; v_call: TRBV12-5; cdr3_aa: CASGLIIGQSGANVLTF; cdr3_nt: TGTGCTAGTGGTTTGATAATTGGACAGTCTGGGGCCAACGTCCTGACTTTC
cdr3_length: 15; clone_size: -; d_call: -; j_call: TRBJ2-1; v_call: TRBV5-1; cdr3_aa: CASSSGTQRYNEQFF; cdr3_nt: TGCGCCAGCAGCTCCGGGACCCAGAGGTACAATGAGCAGTTCTTC
cdr3_length: 13; clone_size: -; d_call: -; j_call: TRBJ2-1; v_call: TRBV6-2/TRBV6-3; cdr3_aa: CASSSRGDNEQFF; cdr3_nt: TGTGCCAGCAGTTCCAGGGGGGACAATGAGCAGTTCTTC
cdr3_length: 13; clone_size: -; d_call: -; j_call: TRBJ1-2; v_call: TRBV5-1; cdr3_aa: CASSPVGGYGYTF; cdr3_nt: TGCGCCAGCAGCCCAGTGGGGGGTTATGGCTACACCTTC
cdr3_length: 15; clone_size: -; d_call: -; j_call: TRBJ2-2; v_call: TRBV11-3; cdr3_aa: CASSPQHANTGELFF; cdr3_nt: TGTGCCAGCAGCCCTCAGCACGCGAACACCGGGGAGCTGTTTTTT
cdr3_length: 13; clone_size: few; d_call: -; j_call: TRBJ1-3; v_call: TRBV7-6; cdr3_aa: CASSYSSGNTIYF; cdr3_nt: TGTGCCAGCAGCTACAGCTCTGGAAACACCATATATTTT
cdr3_length: 10; clone_size: -; d_call: -; j_call: TRBJ2-5; v_call: TRBV30; cdr3_aa: CAWSQETQYF; cdr3_nt: TGTGCCTGGTCCCAAGAGACCCAGTACTTC
cdr3_length: 14; clone_size: -; d_call: TRBD1; j_call: TRBJ1-3; v_call: TRBV6-5; cdr3_aa: CASSYQGAGNTIYF; cdr3_nt: TGTGCCAGCAGTTACCAGGGGGCTGGAAACACCATATATTTT
cdr3_length: 13; clone_size: -; d_call: -; j_call: TRBJ1-1; v_call: TRBV27; cdr3_aa: CASSFRGGAEAFF; cdr3_nt: TGTGCCAGCAGTTTCCGGGGAGGGGCTGAAGCTTTCTTT
cdr3_length: 12; clone_size: -; d_call: -; j_call: TRBJ1-2; v_call: TRBV15; cdr3_aa: CATSRGNYGYTF; cdr3_nt: TGTGCCACCAGCAGGGGCAACTATGGCTACACCTTC
cdr3_length: 15; clone_size: -; d_call: -; j_call: TRBJ2-5; v_call: TRBV5-1; cdr3_aa: CASSWTQAGQETQYF; cdr3_nt: TGCGCCAGCAGCTGGACGCAGGCGGGCCAAGAGACCCAGTACTTC
cdr3_length: 17; clone_size: -; d_call: -; j_call: TRBJ1-1; v_call: TRBV18; cdr3_aa: CASSPSMGASMNTEAFF; cdr3_nt: TGTGCCAGCTCACCGTCGATGGGGGCGAGCATGAACACTGAAGCTTTCTTT
cdr3_length: 15; clone_size: -; d_call: TRBD1; j_call: TRBJ1-2; v_call: TRBV3-1/TRBV3-2; cdr3_aa: CASTTTDRSNYGYTF; cdr3_nt: TGTGCCAGCACCACTACGGACAGGTCCAACTATGGCTACACCTTC
cdr3_length: 13; clone_size: -; d_call: -; j_call: TRBJ1-2; v_call: TRBV28; cdr3_aa: CASSLQGWDGYTF; cdr3_nt: TGTGCCAGCAGTTTACAGGGCTGGGATGGCTACACCTTC
cdr3_length: 14; clone_size: -; d_call: TRBD2; j_call: TRBJ2-1; v_call: TRBV28; cdr3_aa: CASGLAGTYNEQFF; cdr3_nt: TGTGCCAGCGGCCTAGCGGGGACCTACAATGAGCAGTTCTTC
cdr3_length: 13; clone_size: -; d_call: -; j_call: TRBJ2-5; v_call: TRBV2; cdr3_aa: CASSPGTRETQYF; cdr3_nt: TGTGCCAGCAGCCCCGGGACACGGGAGACCCAGTACTTC
cdr3_length: 12; clone_size: -; d_call: -; j_call: TRBJ2-5; v_call: TRBV10-2; cdr3_aa: CASRRARETQYF; cdr3_nt: TGCGCCAGCAGAAGGGCGCGGGAGACCCAGTACTTC